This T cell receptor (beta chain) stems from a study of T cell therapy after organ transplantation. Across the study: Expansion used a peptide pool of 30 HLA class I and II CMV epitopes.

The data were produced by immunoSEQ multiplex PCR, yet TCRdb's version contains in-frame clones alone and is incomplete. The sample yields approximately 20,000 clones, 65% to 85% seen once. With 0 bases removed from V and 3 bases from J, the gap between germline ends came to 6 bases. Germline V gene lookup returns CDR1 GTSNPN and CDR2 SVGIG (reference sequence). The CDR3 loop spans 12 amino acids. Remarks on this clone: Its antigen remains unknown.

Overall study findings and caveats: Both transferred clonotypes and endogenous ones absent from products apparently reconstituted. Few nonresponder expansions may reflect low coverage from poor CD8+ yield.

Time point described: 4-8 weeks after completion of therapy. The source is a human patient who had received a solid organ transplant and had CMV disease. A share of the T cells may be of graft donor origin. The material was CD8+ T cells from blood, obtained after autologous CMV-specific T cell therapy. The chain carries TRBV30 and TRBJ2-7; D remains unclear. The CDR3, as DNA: TGTGCCTGGAGTGTAGCTGACTACGAGCAGTACTTC. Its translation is CAWSVADYEQYF.